These T cell receptor beta chains were read from a single sample in a study of graft-versus-host responses after intestinal transplantation. No antigen has been identified for these receptors. The method was immunoSEQ multiplex PCR; TCRdb's version includes in-frame clones alone and lacks a portion of them. This sample has approximately 97,000 clones, with 75% to 95% found just once. Sequencing used unstimulated CD4+ T cells sorted from spleen or lymph node cells, obtained before transplant. These receptors all stem from a human donor who was the organ donor for an intestinal transplant. CDR3s include the opening cysteine and the closing phenylalanine or tryptophan. D genes are given only for firm matches. Clone size, where shown, is once, few, many, or a class for clones that have expanded.

clone_size	v_call	d_call	cdr3_length	cdr3_aa
-	TRBV9	-	14	CASSVGPLSYEQYF
-	TRBV7-9	TRBD1	15	CASSLGQGTAGPQHF
-	TRBV19	TRBD2	20	CASSIAGLAGGLLAKNIQYF
-	TRBV4-3	TRBD1	20	CASSQEAADRTNSTNEKLFF
-	TRBV9	TRBD2	18	CASSVGGYSGGAYNEQFF
-	TRBV30	-	12	CAWSVPRGKLFF
-	TRBV6-5	-	15	CASRRSAGSTGELFF
-	TRBV19	-	16	CASSIIFGSNTGELFF
-	TRBV4-1	TRBD1	15	CASSLGQGADGELFF
-	TRBV4-1	-	14	CASSQGAVVGEQFF
-	TRBV4-2	TRBD2	14	CASSRLAGGSEQYF
-	TRBV25-1	-	14	CASSEIGPNSPLHF
-	TRBV4-1	TRBD1	15	CASSHADRGLRGYTF
-	TRBV7-9	TRBD1	15	CASSFRQGRNTEAFF
-	TRBV20-1	-	11	CSARAQEKLFF
-	TRBV6-5	TRBD1	15	CASSYSRTGRTEAFF
-	TRBV4-3	TRBD2	16	CASSQDRGTSVDTQYF
-	TRBV4-2	TRBD1	16	CASSQTGTGGREEQYF
once	TRBV18	-	15	CASSRTTQKADTQYF
-	TRBV18	TRBD2	16	CASSPRTSGGTDTQYF
-	TRBV13	TRBD1	15	CASSFRTGGTGELFF
-	TRBV1	-	16	CTSSQDGGGPNEKLFF
-	TRBV5-1	TRBD1	13	CASSPGGSYEQYF
-	TRBV7-3	-	16	CASSPTRTSNTGELFF
-	TRBV29-1	TRBD1	12	CSGGQVGYGYTF
-	TRBV28	-	12	CASSLAYEKLFF
-	TRBV4-2	-	14	CASSQAGIEETQYF
-	TRBV18	-	15	CASSPGQLSNQPQHF
-	TRBV7-7	-	15	CASSLGRGPTDTQYF
-	TRBV4-1	-	14	CASSQDRGGNTIYF
-	TRBV5-3	TRBD1	15	CARSPGQGAFDEQFF
-	TRBV18	-	14	CASSPQRANTEAFF
-	TRBV18	-	13	CASSPDTLYGYTF
-	TRBV6-6	TRBD1	15	CASSLGTGLNTEAFF
-	TRBV6-1	-	14	CASSSSELLGEQFF
-	TRBV30	-	13	CAWDSRFNQPQHF
-	TRBV7-6	TRBD2	19	CASSEYLSGGAAGANVLTF
-	TRBV7-2	TRBD2	17	CASSPTGLAGGRSEQFF
-	TRBV11-1	TRBD1	17	CASSNRAGTAANYGYTF
-	TRBV6-1	-	14	CASSRERGGSPLHF
-	TRBV9	-	14	CASSPRPRNTEAFF
-	TRBV4-1	-	14	CASSRGLFSDTQYF
-	TRBV4-2	TRBD1	17	CASSQDLLTGRTDGYTF
-	TRBV19	-	15	CASSPLSGSNQPQHF
-	TRBV5-4	TRBD2	16	CASSPGLAGGSYEQYF
-	TRBV5-6	-	16	CASSLAGQGSYNEQFF